The sample holds many counts of the clone carrying this TCR beta chain. This entry is derived from a study of human T cells and chemical hapten exposure. On the study more broadly: TCR yields per sample varied mostly from small pooled library volume differences.

The library gave individual cDNA molecules unique molecular identifiers. Original processing methods: Per-sample TCR counts ranged from about 20,000 to 700,000, median around 100,000. TCRdb redid the calling of the reads with MiXCR, one entry per CDR3 protein. TCRdb assigned the V and J calls; the authors' analysis was not used. The sample holds about 120,000 distinct CDR3 sequences, 8% to 9.5% seen once. It was unfractionated whole blood from which total RNA was extracted. V shed 4 bases and J 5 bases; nucleotides not matched to a gene: 6. The CDR3 totals 15 residues. The germline CDR1 and CDR2 sequences are SGHKS and YYEKEE (reference sequence).

Sample: whole blood. The receptor's source is a human donor in good health. Some clones in this sample may be carry-over from other donors' samples. This chain links TRBV5-5 with TRBJ2-3, with 11 bases aligning to TRBD2. CDR3 region: CASSATSGREDTQYF. CDR3 in DNA: TGTGCCAGCAGCGCCACTAGCGGGAGAGAAGATACGCAGTATTTT.